This T cell receptor (beta chain) was sequenced during a study of early T cells in non-severe SARS-CoV-2 infection. TCRdb re-derived calls from the 5' RACE reads in MiXCR, one entry per CDR3 protein. The sample carries more than 55,000 distinct CDR3 sequences, over 10% recorded once. Trimming shortened V by 3 bases and J by 4 bases, and 12 bases separated the two germline ends. The CDR3 length is 13 residues. Germline V lookup: CDR1 DFQATT, CDR2 SNEGSKA (reference sequence). The sequence was obtained from an adult who was a healthcare worker with PCR-confirmed SARS-CoV-2 infection or an uninfected control (not recorded which). V usage is TRBV20-1 and J usage is TRBJ2-5, with a tentative D call TRBD2 (6 bases). Sequencing input: whole blood. The CDR3 spells CSASRGGGETQYF. DNA for the CDR3: TGCAGTGCTAGCCGGGGAGGAGGAGAGACCCAGTACTTC.